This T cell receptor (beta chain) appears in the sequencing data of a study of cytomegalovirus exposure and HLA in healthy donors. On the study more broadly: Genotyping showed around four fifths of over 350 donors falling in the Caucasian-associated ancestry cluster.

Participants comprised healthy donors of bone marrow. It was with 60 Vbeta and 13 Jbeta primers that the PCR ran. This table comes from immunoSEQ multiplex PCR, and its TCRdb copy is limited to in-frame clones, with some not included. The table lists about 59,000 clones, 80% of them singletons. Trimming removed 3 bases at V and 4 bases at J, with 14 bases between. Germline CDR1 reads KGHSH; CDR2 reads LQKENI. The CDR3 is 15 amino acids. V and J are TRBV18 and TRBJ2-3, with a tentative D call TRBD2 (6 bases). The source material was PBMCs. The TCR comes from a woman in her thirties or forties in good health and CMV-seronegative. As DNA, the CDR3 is TGTGCCAGCTCACCCGTTAGCGGTTCCCCAGATACGCAGTATTTT. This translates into CASSPVSGSPDTQYF.